Given below is one TCR beta chain in context. These data originate in a study of beta chain features in type 1 diabetes. The CDR3 spans 15 residues. Trimming shortened V by 4 bases and J by 1 base, and 13 bases separated the two germline ends. CDR1 is ENHRY, CDR2 SYGVKD, per germline. Based on CD45RO/CCR7/CD25/CD127/CD95/CD27, CD4+ regulatory, stem cell-like memory, naive and central memory cells were sorted. The whole isolated RNA underwent reverse transcription, so sequencing captured expressed TCRB transcripts. TCRdb keeps only in-frame clones here, not all; method: immunoSEQ multiplex PCR. The sample gives tens of thousands of clones, 49% of which show up once; 0.72% is in the top ten.

The chain joins TRBV10-3 to TRBJ1-1, with D tentatively TRBD1 (5 bases). This sequence was found in a woman aged 18 to 35 in good health. Specimen: central memory CD4+ T cells from blood. The CDR3 DNA is TGTGCCATCAGTGCAACAGGTACTCAGAACACTGAAGCTTTCTTT. It is translated as CAISATGTQNTEAFF.